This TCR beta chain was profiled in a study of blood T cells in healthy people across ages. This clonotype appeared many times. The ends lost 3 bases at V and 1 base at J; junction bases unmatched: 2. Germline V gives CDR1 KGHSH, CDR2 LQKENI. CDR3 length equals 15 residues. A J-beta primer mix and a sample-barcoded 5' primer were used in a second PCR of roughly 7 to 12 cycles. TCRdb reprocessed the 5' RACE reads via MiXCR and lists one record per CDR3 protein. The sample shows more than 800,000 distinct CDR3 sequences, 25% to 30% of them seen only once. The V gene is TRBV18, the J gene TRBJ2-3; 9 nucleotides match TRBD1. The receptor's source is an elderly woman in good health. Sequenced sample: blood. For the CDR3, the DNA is TGTGCCAGCTCACCTAGGACAGGGGGCACAGATACGCAGTATTTT. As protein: CASSPRTGGTDTQYF.